The rows below give T cell receptor beta chains drawn from one sample of a study of blood T cell repertoires in COVID-19. Profiling relied on immunoSEQ multiplex PCR, and the TCRdb table lists in-frame clones only, not all of them. The profile shows roughly 60,000 clones, roughly 80% of them singletons. Sequences were obtained from peripheral blood. All receptors derive from a human donor in a cohort sampled during active COVID-19. The CDR3 runs from the conserved cysteine through the conserved F or W. Fields, in order: clone size, D gene, V gene, J gene, CDR3 protein, CDR3 DNA. D genes are given only for firm matches. Rows give clone size only sometimes, using once, few, many, or a class for an expanded clone.

.	.	TRBV18	TRBJ1-1	CASSDGRAEAFF	TGTGCCAGCTCTGACGGGAGGGCCGAAGCTTTCTTT
.	.	TRBV20-1	TRBJ1-2	CSASGGNGYTF	TGCAGTGCCAGTGGAGGGAATGGCTACACCTTC
few	TRBD2	TRBV5-1	TRBJ2-1	CASSLVQLAGGYPRQFF	TGCGCCAGCAGCTTGGTACAGCTAGCGGGAGGGTATCCGAGGCAGTTCTTC
.	TRBD2	TRBV25-1	TRBJ2-2	CASSDTSGVSGELFF	TGTGCCAGCAGTGACACTAGCGGGGTGTCCGGGGAGCTGTTTTTT
.	TRBD2	TRBV7-8	TRBJ2-2	CASSRPRLAGGELFF	TGTGCCAGCAGCAGACCTCGTCTAGCGGGAGGGGAGCTGTTTTTT
once	.	TRBV11-2	TRBJ2-5	CASSLRQIGETQYF	TGTGCCAGCAGCTTACGACAGATCGGGGAGACCCAGTACTTC
.	TRBD2	TRBV6-6	TRBJ2-2	CASREGANTGELFF	TGTGCCAGCCGGGAGGGGGCGAACACCGGGGAGCTGTTTTTT
.	TRBD1	TRBV7-2	TRBJ2-7	CASSAGGSYEQYF	TGTGCCAGCAGCGCAGGGGGCTCCTACGAGCAGTACTTC
.	TRBD1	TRBV18	TRBJ2-1	CASSETGAFYNEQFF	TGTGCCAGCTCAGAAACAGGGGCATTCTACAATGAGCAGTTCTTC
.	.	TRBV18	TRBJ1-1	CASSPPGGVTEAFF	TGTGCCAGCTCACCACCGGGGGGGGTCACTGAAGCTTTCTTT
once	.	TRBV4-2	TRBJ1-4	CASSPDSGLGKLFF	TGTGCCAGCAGCCCCGACTCCGGATTGGGAAAACTGTTTTTT